A selection of T cell receptor beta chains follows, all from one sample in a study of T cells in Graves' hyperthyroidism and ophthalmopathy. TCRdb passed the multiplex PCR reads through MiXCR, listing each CDR3 protein once. The sample yields approximately 350,000 distinct CDR3 sequences, 15% seen once. The sequenced sample was blood. The receptors were sampled from a woman aged 55-69 years with Graves' ophthalmopathy. The CDR3 runs from the conserved cysteine through the conserved F or W. Fields, in order: V gene, CDR3 protein.

>TRBV3-1
CASRRTGDGGEKLFF
>TRBV20-1
CSARPPELGAGATEAFF
>TRBV30
CAWSRGSQSYEQYF
>TRBV20-1
CSAGGPGLSEANVLTF
>TRBV18
CASSLVLAPQETQYF
>TRBV24-1
CATSDSVGRETQYF
>TRBV14
CASSQGREAVDTQYF
>TRBV18
CASSPLLENSPLHF
>TRBV5-1
CASSSHKDTEAFF
>TRBV20-1
CSAGAGTAQETQYF
>TRBV28
CASTPGGPTDTQYF
>TRBV6-2/TRBV6-3
CASRGQDLSGNTIYF
>TRBV9
CASSAGTTYNEQFF
>TRBV3-1
CASSRRDTNTEAFF
>TRBV7-2
CASSAHTFPEGYTF
>TRBV20-1
CSAGGLAGVYYEQYF
>TRBV12-3/TRBV12-4
CASSPSPHDREAFF
>TRBV4-1
CASGRTGNTNEQYF
>TRBV4-1
CASSQGGLETQYF
>TRBV20-1
CSAPLGGRRGETQYF